This T cell receptor (beta chain) came from a study of response to subunit inactivated influenza vaccine. Concerning this clonotype: Its cognate antigen is unknown.

From the RT-PCR reads, TCRdb called clonotypes with MiXCR, one entry per CDR3 protein. The sample shows 560,000 or so distinct CDR3 sequences, about 7.6% of them seen only once. Notes on the study in general: Every seasonal influenza vaccination brings in few new T cells, the authors suggested.

The clonotype was recovered from a man between 45 and 75 years old who received an inactivated influenza vaccine. This specimen was PBMCs from blood, taken about 24 months after vaccination.

The CDR3 DNA sequence: TGTGCCAGCAGGGAACTAGCGGGAGGTTCCTACGAGCAGTACTTC. Amino acid sequence: CASRELAGGSYEQYF. V usage is TRBV6-1 and J usage is TRBJ2-7, with 12 bases fitting TRBD2. Trimming cost V 6 bases and J 1 base; bases outside gene matches: 4. Germline lookup yields CDR1 MNHNS and CDR2 SASEGT. The CDR3 totals 15 residues.